A selection of T cell receptor beta chains follows, all from one sample in a study of molecular identifiers for immune sequencing clone quantification. In TCRdb, the PCR reads were re-called with MiXCR into one record per CDR3 protein. The data hold about 640,000 distinct CDR3 sequences, with about 20% observed a single time. The sequencing input was naive CD8+ T cells from blood, with Jurkat cell RNA spiked in. The receptors were sampled from a human donor in good health. Some libraries in this study had Jurkat cell RNA spiked in. Each CDR3 is given with its conserved first and last residue. Each record gives: D gene, V gene, J gene, clone size, CDR3 protein, CDR3 DNA. A D gene is named only where the DNA matches it firmly. Expanded clones are given a class, and other clones once, few, many or no size at all.

>TRBD1|TRBV30|TRBJ1-2|few
CAWKGTAYGYTF
TGTGCCTGGAAGGGGACAGCCTATGGCTACACCTTC
>.|TRBV28|TRBJ1-2|many
CASSLYRTAKNYGYTF
TGTGCCAGCAGTTTATACAGGACAGCCAAAAACTATGGCTACACCTTC
>.|TRBV20-1|TRBJ1-4|many
CSAKDRDIGEKLFF
TGCAGTGCCAAAGACCGGGACATAGGTGAAAAACTGTTTTTT
>.|TRBV20-1|TRBJ2-5|few
CSARDVSLMGGYQETQYF
TGCAGTGCTAGAGATGTTTCGCTGATGGGGGGCTACCAAGAGACCCAGTACTTC
>TRBD2|TRBV7-9|TRBJ2-1|.
CASSPSGGVAYNEQFF
TGTGCCAGCAGCCCTAGCGGGGGGGTCGCCTACAATGAGCAGTTCTTC
>.|TRBV27|TRBJ2-6|.
CASSLLLGLGANVLTF
TGTGCCAGCAGTTTATTATTGGGACTCGGGGCCAACGTCCTGACTTTC
>.|TRBV2|TRBJ1-5|few
CASSEAETQPQHF
TGTGCCAGCAGTGAAGCGGAAACGCAGCCCCAGCATTTT
>.|TRBV5-6|TRBJ2-3|many
CASSSIIAQDTQYF
TGTGCCAGCAGCTCTATCATTGCTCAGGATACGCAGTATTTT
>TRBD1|TRBV5-1|TRBJ2-7|many
CASSPGQGLTYEQYF
TGCGCCAGCAGCCCGGGACAGGGACTAACCTACGAGCAGTACTTC
>TRBD2|TRBV11-2|TRBJ2-7|.
CASSLDRGGGAYEQYF
TGTGCCAGCAGCTTAGATCGGGGCGGGGGGGCGTACGAGCAGTACTTC
>TRBD2|TRBV6-2/TRBV6-3|TRBJ2-5|many
CASSPTSDQETQYF
TGTGCCAGCAGCCCAACTAGCGACCAAGAGACCCAGTACTTC
>.|TRBV3-1|TRBJ2-5|.
CASSQEVLGETQYF
TGTGCCAGCAGCCAAGAAGTCCTCGGAGAGACCCAGTACTTC
>TRBD1|TRBV30|TRBJ2-7|many
CAWTGGTGGREQYF
TGTGCCTGGACCGGTGGGACAGGGGGTAGAGAGCAGTACTTC
>TRBD1|TRBV6-6|TRBJ2-3|.
CASTLASGGSSRRADTQYF
TGTGCCAGCACCCTAGCTTCAGGGGGCTCCTCCCGCCGCGCAGATACGCAGTATTTT
>.|TRBV7-8|TRBJ1-1|many
CASSPGGSVKAFF
TGTGCCAGCAGCCCCGGGGGGTCAGTAAAGGCTTTCTTT
>TRBD2|TRBV30|TRBJ2-3|many
CAWGTSGSIRYF
TGTGCCTGGGGGACTAGCGGGAGCATCAGGTATTTT
>.|TRBV7-2|TRBJ1-5|many
CASSSPLVGYSNQPQHF
TGTGCCAGCAGCTCCCCCCTGGTGGGCTATAGCAATCAGCCCCAGCATTTT
>.|TRBV7-9|TRBJ2-4|many
CASSSYSRAKNIQYF
TGTGCCAGCAGCTCGTACAGCAGAGCCAAAAACATTCAGTACTTC
>.|TRBV12-3/TRBV12-4|TRBJ2-7|.
CASSTQGLGGSEQYF
TGTGCCAGCAGTACCCAGGGGCTAGGTGGGAGCGAGCAGTACTTC
>.|TRBV4-1|TRBJ1-2|.
CASSQAPGQTYGYTF
TGCGCCAGCAGCCAAGCCCCAGGCCAGACCTATGGCTACACCTTC
>.|TRBV29-1|TRBJ2-7|few
CSSAKSVAGEQYF
TGCAGCTCCGCCAAGTCTGTAGCAGGCGAGCAGTACTTC
>.|TRBV10-3|TRBJ2-7|many
CAIRDGGAYEQYF
TGTGCCATCAGGGACGGGGGTGCCTACGAGCAGTACTTC
>.|TRBV6-5|TRBJ2-7|many
CASLPVANSNYEQYF
TGTGCCAGCCTCCCCGTAGCGAATTCAAACTACGAGCAGTACTTC
>.|TRBV7-6|TRBJ2-7|many
CASSPFDSYEQYF
TGTGCCAGCAGCCCATTCGACAGCTACGAGCAGTACTTC